This TCR beta chain comes out of a study of T cells after posttransplantation cyclophosphamide. Study outcomes and limitations: Blood and skin or GI T cell repertoires showed limited TRB overlap.

Concerning this clone itself: What it binds is unknown.

Trimming stripped 1 base from V and 8 bases from J, with 11 bases between. The CDR3 contains 14 residues. Looked up from germline, CDR1 is MGHRA and CDR2 is YSYEKL. TCRdb keeps only in-frame clones here, not all; method: immunoSEQ multiplex PCR. The repertoire consists of around 43,000 clones, with about 90% occurring once and the leading ten covering 3% to 3.5%. The TCR comes from a woman aged 45-59 years in good health and a related stem cell transplant donor. The chain combines TRBV4-1 with TRBJ1-4; D unclear. The sample consisted of PBMCs. The CDR3: CASSQVSSWEKLFF. Written as DNA, the CDR3 is TGCGCCAGCAGCCAAGTTTCGAGTTGGGAAAAACTGTTTTTT.